Only one count was recorded for the clone carrying this TCR beta chain. The source of the sample is a study of blood T cell repertoires in COVID-19. Across the study: Sites in the United States, Italy and Spain provided acute and convalescent COVID-19 samples.

In the original processing: Estimates of nucleated cell counts were drawn from the amplification of reference gene primers. Sequencing was performed with immunoSEQ multiplex PCR; in TCRdb, only in-frame clones are kept and a portion is missing. Clonal size and the V and J genes are those of that table, whereas D and trimming came from the DNA. Counted here are approximately 50,000 clones, roughly 85% occurring once; the ten biggest clones make up roughly 10%. The ends were cut back, 4 bases at V and 2 bases at J, with 22 bases in the middle. There are 18 residues in the CDR3. The chain is built from TRBV5-3 and TRBJ1-5, with D perhaps TRBD1 (6 bases). TRBV5-3 is given ORF status, its function remaining uncertain. The receptor was isolated from a human donor in a cohort sampled during active COVID-19. The specimen was peripheral blood. CDR3 sequence: CARSVTIRGAHGNQPQHF. CDR3 bases: TGTGCCAGAAGCGTAACGATTCGGGGGGCTCATGGCAATCAGCCCCAGCATTTT.